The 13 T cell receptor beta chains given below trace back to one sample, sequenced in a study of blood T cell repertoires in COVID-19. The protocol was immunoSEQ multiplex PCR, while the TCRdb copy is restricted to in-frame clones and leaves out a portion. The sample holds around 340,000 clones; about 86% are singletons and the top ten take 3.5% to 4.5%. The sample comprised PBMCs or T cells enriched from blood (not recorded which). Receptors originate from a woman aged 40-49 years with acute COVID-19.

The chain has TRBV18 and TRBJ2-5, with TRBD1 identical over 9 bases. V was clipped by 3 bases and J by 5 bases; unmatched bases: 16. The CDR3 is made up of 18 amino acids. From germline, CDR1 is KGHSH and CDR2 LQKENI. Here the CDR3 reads CASSPYTQRHRGQETQYF. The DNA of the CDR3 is TGTGCCAGCTCACCTTATACTCAAAGGCACAGGGGGCAGGAGACCCAGTACTTC.

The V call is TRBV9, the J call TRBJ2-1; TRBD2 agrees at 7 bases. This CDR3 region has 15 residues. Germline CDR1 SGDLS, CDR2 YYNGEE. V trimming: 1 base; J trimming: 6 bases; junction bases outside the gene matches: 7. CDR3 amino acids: CASSVWAGAGNEQFF. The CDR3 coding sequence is TGTGCCAGCAGCGTATGGGCGGGAGCTGGCAATGAGCAGTTCTTC.

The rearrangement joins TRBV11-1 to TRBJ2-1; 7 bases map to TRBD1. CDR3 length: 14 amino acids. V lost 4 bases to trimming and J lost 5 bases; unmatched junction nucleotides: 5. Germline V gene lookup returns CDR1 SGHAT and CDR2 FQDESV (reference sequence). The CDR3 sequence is CASSYTDRDNEQFF. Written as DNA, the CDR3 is TGTGCCAGCAGCTACACCGACAGGGACAATGAGCAGTTCTTC. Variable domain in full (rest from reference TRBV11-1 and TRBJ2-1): EAEVAQSPRYKITEKSQAVAFWCDPISGHATLYWYRQILGQGPELLVQFQDESVVDDSQLPKDRFSAERLKGVDSTLKIQPAELGDSAMYLCASSYTDRDNEQFFGPGTRLTVL.

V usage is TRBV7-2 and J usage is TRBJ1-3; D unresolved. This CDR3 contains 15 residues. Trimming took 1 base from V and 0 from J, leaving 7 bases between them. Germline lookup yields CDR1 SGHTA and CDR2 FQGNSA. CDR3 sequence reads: CASSLGGISGNTIYF. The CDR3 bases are TGTGCCAGCAGCTTAGGAGGGATCTCTGGAAACACCATATATTTT. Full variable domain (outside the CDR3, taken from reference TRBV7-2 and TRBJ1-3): GAGVSQSPSNKVTEKGKDVELRCDPISGHTALYWYRQSLGQGLEFLIYFQGNSAPDKSGLPSDRFSAERTGGSVSTLTIQRTQQEDSAVYLCASSLGGISGNTIYFGEGSWLTVV.

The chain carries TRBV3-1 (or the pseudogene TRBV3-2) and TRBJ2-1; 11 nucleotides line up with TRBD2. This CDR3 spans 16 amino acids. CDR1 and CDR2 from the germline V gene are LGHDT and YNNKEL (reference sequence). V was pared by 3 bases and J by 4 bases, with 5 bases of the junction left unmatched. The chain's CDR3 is CASSQVTSGGYNEQFF. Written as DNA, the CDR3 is TGTGCCAGCAGCCAGGTAACTAGCGGGGGATACAATGAGCAGTTCTTC.

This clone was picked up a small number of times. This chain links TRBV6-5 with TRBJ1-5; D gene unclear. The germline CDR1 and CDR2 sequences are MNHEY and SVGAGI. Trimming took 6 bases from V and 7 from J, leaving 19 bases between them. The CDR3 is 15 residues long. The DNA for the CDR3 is TGTGCCAGCAGCCCCTCAGTCTGGTTGGAGCAGCCCCAGCATTTT. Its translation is CASSPSVWLEQPQHF.

This CDR3 reads CAIGTGTYEQYF. DNA for the CDR3: TGTGCCATCGGGACAGGAACCTACGAGCAGTACTTC. The chain uses TRBV10-3 and TRBJ2-7; 8 nucleotides line up with TRBD1. CDR1 is ENHRY, CDR2 SYGVKD, per germline. Trimming took 8 bases from V and 2 from J; bases not matched to a gene: 2. CDR3 size: 12 residues.

The CDR3 is CATGQGFLLGTGELFF. CDR3 coding DNA: TGTGCCACGGGACAGGGGTTTCTACTTGGTACCGGGGAGCTGTTTTTT. The rearrangement links TRBV19 to TRBJ2-2, with 10 nucleotides matching TRBD1. The germline V gene has CDR1 LNHDA and CDR2 SQIVND (reference sequence). Trimming at V came to 10 bases and at J to 5 bases, leaving 13 bases not matched to a gene. The CDR3 contains 16 residues.

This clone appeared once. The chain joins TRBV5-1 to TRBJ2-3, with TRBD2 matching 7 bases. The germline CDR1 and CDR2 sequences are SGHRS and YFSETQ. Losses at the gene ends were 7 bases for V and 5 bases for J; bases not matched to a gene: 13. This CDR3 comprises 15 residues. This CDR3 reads CASQVAGGSRDTQYF. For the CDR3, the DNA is TGCGCCAGCCAGGTCGCGGGCGGGAGTAGAGATACGCAGTATTTT.

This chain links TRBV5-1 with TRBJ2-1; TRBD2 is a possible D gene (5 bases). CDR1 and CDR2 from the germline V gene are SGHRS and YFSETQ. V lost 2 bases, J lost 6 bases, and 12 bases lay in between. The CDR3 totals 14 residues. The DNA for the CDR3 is TGCGCCAGCAGCTTCGGACGGGATTTCAATGAGCAGTTCTTC. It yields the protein CASSFGRDFNEQFF. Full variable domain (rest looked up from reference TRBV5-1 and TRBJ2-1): KAGVTQTPRYLIKTRGQQVTLSCSPISGHRSVSWYQQTPGQGLQFLFEYFSETQRNKGNFPGRFSGRQFSNSRSEMNVSTLELGDSALYLCASSFGRDFNEQFFGPGTRLTVL.

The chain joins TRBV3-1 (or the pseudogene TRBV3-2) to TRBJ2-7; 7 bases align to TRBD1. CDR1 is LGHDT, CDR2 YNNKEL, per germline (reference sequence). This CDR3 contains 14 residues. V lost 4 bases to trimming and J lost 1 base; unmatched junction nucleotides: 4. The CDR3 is CASSRRTGSYEQYF. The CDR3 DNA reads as TGTGCCAGCAGCCGACGGACAGGATCCTACGAGCAGTACTTC.

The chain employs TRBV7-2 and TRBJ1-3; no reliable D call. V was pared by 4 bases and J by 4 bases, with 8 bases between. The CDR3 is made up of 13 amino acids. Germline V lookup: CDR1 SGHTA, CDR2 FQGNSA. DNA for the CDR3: TGTGCCAGCAGCTCTGCAGAAGGAAACACCATATATTTT. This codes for CASSSAEGNTIYF.

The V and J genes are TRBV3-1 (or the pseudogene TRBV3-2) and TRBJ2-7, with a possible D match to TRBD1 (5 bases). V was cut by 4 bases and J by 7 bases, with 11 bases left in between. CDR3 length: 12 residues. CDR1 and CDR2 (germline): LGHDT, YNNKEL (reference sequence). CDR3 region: CASSLLGAEQYF. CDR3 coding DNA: TGTGCCAGCAGCCTATTAGGGGCTGAGCAGTACTTC.